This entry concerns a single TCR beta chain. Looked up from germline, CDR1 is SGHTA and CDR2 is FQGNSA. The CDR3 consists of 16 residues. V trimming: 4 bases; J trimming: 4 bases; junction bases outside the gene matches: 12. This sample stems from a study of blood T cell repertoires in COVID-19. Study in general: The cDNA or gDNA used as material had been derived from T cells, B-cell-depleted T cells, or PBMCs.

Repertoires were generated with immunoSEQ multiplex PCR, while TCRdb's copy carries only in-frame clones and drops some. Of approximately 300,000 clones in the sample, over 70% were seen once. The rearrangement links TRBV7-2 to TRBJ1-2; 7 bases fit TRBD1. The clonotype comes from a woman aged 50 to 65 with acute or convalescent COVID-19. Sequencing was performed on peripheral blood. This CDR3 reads CASSWTPGAGGYGYTF. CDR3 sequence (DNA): TGTGCCAGCAGCTGGACGCCCGGAGCAGGGGGCTATGGCTACACCTTC.